Listed below are T cell receptor beta chains from one sample, sequenced in a study of molecular identifiers for immune sequencing clone quantification. From the PCR reads, TCRdb called clonotypes with MiXCR, one entry per CDR3 protein. The sample yields hundreds of thousands of distinct CDR3 sequences, 25% seen once. The sequencing input was naive CD8+ T cells from blood, with Jurkat cell RNA spiked in. The receptor set was obtained from a human donor in good health. Some libraries in this study had Jurkat cell RNA spiked in. The CDR3 runs from the conserved cysteine through the conserved F or W. A D gene is named only where the DNA matches it firmly. Clone size is given for some rows only: seen once, a few or many times, or a class if the clone is expanded.

few	TRBV2	TRBJ2-1	TRBD2	CASTNSGGRYNEQFF	TGTGCCAGCACGAATAGCGGGGGCCGTTACAATGAGCAGTTCTTC
few	TRBV7-9	TRBJ2-3	NA	CASSHPAWGPSTDTQYF	TGTGCCAGCAGCCACCCGGCGTGGGGACCTAGCACAGATACGCAGTATTTT
few	TRBV7-2	TRBJ1-2	TRBD1	CASSYPTGSYGYTF	TGTGCCAGCAGCTACCCGACAGGGAGTTATGGCTACACCTTC
few	TRBV18	TRBJ1-3	NA	CASSPPALGEGIGNTIYF	TGTGCCAGCTCACCACCGGCTCTCGGCGAGGGAATTGGAAACACCATATATTTT
few	TRBV6-5	TRBJ1-5	NA	CASSYSIFQPQHF	TGTGCCAGCAGTTACTCGATCTTTCAGCCCCAGCATTTT
many	TRBV9	TRBJ2-3	NA	CASSVGARAMPGDTQYF	TGTGCCAGCAGCGTAGGTGCCCGAGCGATGCCTGGGGATACGCAGTATTTT
NA	TRBV10-3	TRBJ2-7	NA	CAISEGPEQYF	TGTGCCATCAGTGAGGGACCCGAGCAGTACTTC
few	TRBV7-9	TRBJ2-7	NA	CASSPVGKTYEQYF	TGTGCCAGCAGCCCGGTTGGGAAAACCTACGAGCAGTACTTC
many	TRBV2	TRBJ1-1	TRBD1	CARDREVNTEAFF	TGTGCCAGAGACAGGGAAGTGAACACTGAAGCTTTCTTT
few	TRBV6-2/TRBV6-3	TRBJ2-5	NA	CASSYSGGTGETQYF	TGTGCCAGCAGTTACTCAGGCGGTACAGGAGAGACCCAGTACTTC
many	TRBV6-1	TRBJ2-7	NA	CASRTFGTYEQYF	TGTGCCAGCAGGACATTTGGGACGTACGAGCAGTACTTC
few	TRBV9	TRBJ2-1	NA	CASSVGAGLYNEQFF	TGTGCCAGCAGCGTAGGGGCAGGATTATACAATGAGCAGTTCTTC
many	TRBV6-5	TRBJ2-7	NA	CASSAGTGTYEQYF	TGTGCCAGCAGTGCCGGGACGGGGACCTACGAGCAGTACTTC
NA	TRBV12-3/TRBV12-4	TRBJ1-3	NA	CASSSLDVHGNTIYF	TGTGCCAGCAGCTCACTTGATGTCCATGGAAACACCATATATTTT
few	TRBV5-1	TRBJ1-5	NA	CASSISENQPQHF	TGCGCCAGCAGCATTTCAGAGAATCAGCCCCAGCATTTT
many	TRBV6-5	TRBJ2-7	NA	CASSYSRGDYEQYF	TGTGCCAGCAGTTACTCGCGAGGAGACTACGAGCAGTACTTC
NA	TRBV19	TRBJ2-7	NA	CASSIGADNYYEQYF	TGTGCCAGTAGTATAGGTGCAGACAACTACTACGAGCAGTACTTC
few	TRBV5-6	TRBJ1-1	TRBD1	CASSPYDRAGTEAFF	TGTGCCAGCAGCCCATACGACAGGGCGGGCACTGAAGCTTTCTTT
NA	TRBV25-1	TRBJ1-5	NA	CASSGWGSKQPQQF	TGTGCCAGCAGCGGGTGGGGGAGCAAACAGCCCCAGCAATTT
few	TRBV7-2	TRBJ2-7	TRBD2	CASSLVAGELLNEQYF	TGTGCCAGCAGCTTAGTTGCGGGAGAGCTCCTCAACGAGCAGTACTTC
few	TRBV27	TRBJ2-1	TRBD2	CASSLSGTSAHNEQFF	TGTGCCAGCAGTTTATCCGGGACTAGCGCACACAATGAGCAGTTCTTC
few	TRBV6-1	TRBJ2-2	TRBD2	CASSPRREGTGELFF	TGTGCCAGCAGTCCGCGCAGGGAGGGCACCGGGGAGCTGTTTTTT
NA	TRBV6-5	TRBJ1-2	NA	CASSYRGEDYGYTF	TGTGCCAGCAGTTACAGGGGCGAGGACTATGGCTACACCTTC
many	TRBV12-3/TRBV12-4	TRBJ2-3	NA	CASSTTFTDTQYF	TGTGCCAGCAGCACAACCTTCACAGATACGCAGTATTTT
few	TRBV12-3/TRBV12-4	TRBJ1-2	NA	CASSLARTYGYTF	TGTGCCAGCAGTTTAGCCAGGACTTACGGCTACACCTTC
NA	TRBV5-6	TRBJ1-1	NA	CASSLERGSDTEAFF	TGTGCCAGCAGCTTGGAGCGGGGATCGGACACTGAAGCTTTCTTT
NA	TRBV12-3/TRBV12-4	TRBJ1-2	NA	CASSSRLSPGGYGYTF	TGTGCCAGCAGTTCCCGTCTCAGCCCGGGGGGATATGGCTACACCTTC
few	TRBV7-9	TRBJ2-7	TRBD1	CASSYAPQTGGYEQYF	TGTGCCAGCAGTTACGCTCCCCAGACAGGGGGGTACGAGCAGTACTTC
few	TRBV6-1	TRBJ2-7	TRBD2	CASNGGLAGSYEQYF	TGTGCCAGCAACGGGGGACTAGCGGGGTCCTACGAGCAGTACTTC
many	TRBV12-3/TRBV12-4	TRBJ2-4	NA	CASTHREGYDIQYF	TGTGCCAGCACTCACAGGGAGGGCTACGACATTCAGTACTTC
NA	TRBV6-2/TRBV6-3	TRBJ1-1	NA	CANSLGTEAFF	TGTGCCAACAGCCTGGGGACTGAAGCTTTCTTT
many	TRBV18	TRBJ2-3	TRBD2	CASSPSGGLGDTQYF	TGTGCCAGCTCACCATCGGGGGGGCTGGGCGATACGCAGTATTTT
NA	TRBV4-1	TRBJ2-7	NA	CASRRYRGETAAQYF	TGCGCCAGCCGCCGTTACCGGGGAGAAACGGCCGCGCAGTACTTC
NA	TRBV2	TRBJ2-1	TRBD1	CASRQGQGVSEQFF	TGTGCCAGCAGGCAAGGACAGGGGGTTTCTGAGCAGTTCTTC
many	TRBV3-1	TRBJ2-3	TRBD1	CASSQGIRGLTDTQYF	TGTGCCAGCAGCCAAGGGATCAGGGGGCTCACAGATACGCAGTATTTT
NA	TRBV7-9	TRBJ1-1	NA	CASSPVGGLVYTEAFF	TGTGCCAGCAGCCCAGTCGGAGGATTGGTTTACACTGAAGCTTTCTTT
many	TRBV11-2	TRBJ1-1	NA	CASSFEVEGTEAFF	TGTGCCAGCAGCTTCGAGGTGGAGGGTACTGAAGCTTTCTTT
NA	TRBV2	TRBJ1-2	NA	CASSEALLSASNYGYTF	TGTGCCAGCAGTGAAGCGCTTCTGTCAGCGAGTAACTATGGCTACACCTTC
many	TRBV7-9	TRBJ2-5	NA	CASSQPKGQETQYF	TGTGCCAGCAGCCAGCCAAAGGGGCAAGAGACCCAGTACTTC
many	TRBV6-5	TRBJ2-3	TRBD1	CASSYSGQGSDTQYF	TGTGCCAGCAGTTACTCTGGACAGGGCTCAGATACGCAGTATTTT
few	TRBV12-3/TRBV12-4	TRBJ1-2	NA	CASSPGGDGLYGYTF	TGTGCCAGCAGCCCCGGCGGGGACGGGCTGTATGGCTACACCTTC
few	TRBV19	TRBJ1-6	NA	CASSKGQHSPLHF	TGTGCCAGTAGTAAAGGGCAACATTCACCCCTCCACTTT
NA	TRBV19	TRBJ1-1	NA	CATREGVTEAFF	TGTGCCACCCGGGAGGGGGTCACTGAAGCTTTCTTT
many	TRBV5-1	TRBJ2-5	NA	CASSLGGLGRFNGETQYF	TGCGCCAGCAGCTTGGGCGGCCTGGGCAGGTTCAATGGAGAGACCCAGTACTTC
few	TRBV4-3	TRBJ2-1	NA	CASSQGRVSYNEQFF	TGCGCCAGCAGCCAGGGACGTGTCTCCTACAATGAGCAGTTCTTC
many	TRBV28	TRBJ2-5	TRBD2	CASRSFAGGQETQYF	TGTGCCAGCAGGTCCTTCGCGGGGGGGCAAGAGACCCAGTACTTC
NA	TRBV30	TRBJ2-2	NA	CAWSLDTGELFF	TGTGCCTGGAGCCTTGACACCGGGGAGCTGTTTTTT
many	TRBV20-1	TRBJ2-7	TRBD2	CSASTPSGLVYEQYF	TGCAGTGCTAGCACCCCTAGCGGACTAGTGTACGAGCAGTACTTC
many	TRBV29-1	TRBJ1-1	NA	CSVDGGYTEAFF	TGCAGCGTTGACGGGGGTTACACTGAAGCTTTCTTT
many	TRBV20-1	TRBJ1-4	NA	CSARGGNEKLFF	TGCAGTGCTAGAGGGGGGAATGAAAAACTGTTTTTT
few	TRBV9	TRBJ2-1	NA	CASSVALRDTYNEQFF	TGTGCCAGCAGCGTAGCTCTCCGGGACACCTACAATGAGCAGTTCTTC
many	TRBV9	TRBJ2-2	NA	CASSVAGSNTGELFF	TGTGCCAGCAGCGTCGCGGGGTCGAACACCGGGGAGCTGTTTTTT
NA	TRBV4-3	TRBJ2-7	TRBD1	CASSQGRTGDTSSYEQYF	TGCGCCAGCAGCCAAGGGAGGACAGGGGACACGAGCTCCTACGAGCAGTACTTC
NA	TRBV4-3	TRBJ1-6	TRBD1	CASSPGTAFNSPLHF	TGCGCCAGCAGCCCCGGGACAGCCTTTAATTCACCCCTCCACTTT
NA	TRBV13	TRBJ2-7	TRBD1	CASRKTGHEQYF	TGTGCCAGCAGGAAGACAGGGCACGAGCAGTACTTC
few	TRBV11-2	TRBJ2-3	TRBD2	CASSNSGSGDTQYF	TGTGCCAGCAGTAACAGCGGGAGTGGTGATACGCAGTATTTT
few	TRBV7-9	TRBJ1-5	NA	CASSFGQGYQPQHF	TGTGCCAGCAGCTTTGGGCAGGGTTATCAGCCCCAGCATTTT
few	TRBV2	TRBJ1-1	TRBD1	CASTHQGAGTEAFF	TGTGCCAGCACCCATCAGGGGGCCGGGACTGAAGCTTTCTTT
many	TRBV4-1	TRBJ2-3	TRBD2	CASSQVPLAGIDTDTQYF	TGCGCCAGCAGCCAAGTCCCTCTAGCGGGGATAGACACAGATACGCAGTATTTT